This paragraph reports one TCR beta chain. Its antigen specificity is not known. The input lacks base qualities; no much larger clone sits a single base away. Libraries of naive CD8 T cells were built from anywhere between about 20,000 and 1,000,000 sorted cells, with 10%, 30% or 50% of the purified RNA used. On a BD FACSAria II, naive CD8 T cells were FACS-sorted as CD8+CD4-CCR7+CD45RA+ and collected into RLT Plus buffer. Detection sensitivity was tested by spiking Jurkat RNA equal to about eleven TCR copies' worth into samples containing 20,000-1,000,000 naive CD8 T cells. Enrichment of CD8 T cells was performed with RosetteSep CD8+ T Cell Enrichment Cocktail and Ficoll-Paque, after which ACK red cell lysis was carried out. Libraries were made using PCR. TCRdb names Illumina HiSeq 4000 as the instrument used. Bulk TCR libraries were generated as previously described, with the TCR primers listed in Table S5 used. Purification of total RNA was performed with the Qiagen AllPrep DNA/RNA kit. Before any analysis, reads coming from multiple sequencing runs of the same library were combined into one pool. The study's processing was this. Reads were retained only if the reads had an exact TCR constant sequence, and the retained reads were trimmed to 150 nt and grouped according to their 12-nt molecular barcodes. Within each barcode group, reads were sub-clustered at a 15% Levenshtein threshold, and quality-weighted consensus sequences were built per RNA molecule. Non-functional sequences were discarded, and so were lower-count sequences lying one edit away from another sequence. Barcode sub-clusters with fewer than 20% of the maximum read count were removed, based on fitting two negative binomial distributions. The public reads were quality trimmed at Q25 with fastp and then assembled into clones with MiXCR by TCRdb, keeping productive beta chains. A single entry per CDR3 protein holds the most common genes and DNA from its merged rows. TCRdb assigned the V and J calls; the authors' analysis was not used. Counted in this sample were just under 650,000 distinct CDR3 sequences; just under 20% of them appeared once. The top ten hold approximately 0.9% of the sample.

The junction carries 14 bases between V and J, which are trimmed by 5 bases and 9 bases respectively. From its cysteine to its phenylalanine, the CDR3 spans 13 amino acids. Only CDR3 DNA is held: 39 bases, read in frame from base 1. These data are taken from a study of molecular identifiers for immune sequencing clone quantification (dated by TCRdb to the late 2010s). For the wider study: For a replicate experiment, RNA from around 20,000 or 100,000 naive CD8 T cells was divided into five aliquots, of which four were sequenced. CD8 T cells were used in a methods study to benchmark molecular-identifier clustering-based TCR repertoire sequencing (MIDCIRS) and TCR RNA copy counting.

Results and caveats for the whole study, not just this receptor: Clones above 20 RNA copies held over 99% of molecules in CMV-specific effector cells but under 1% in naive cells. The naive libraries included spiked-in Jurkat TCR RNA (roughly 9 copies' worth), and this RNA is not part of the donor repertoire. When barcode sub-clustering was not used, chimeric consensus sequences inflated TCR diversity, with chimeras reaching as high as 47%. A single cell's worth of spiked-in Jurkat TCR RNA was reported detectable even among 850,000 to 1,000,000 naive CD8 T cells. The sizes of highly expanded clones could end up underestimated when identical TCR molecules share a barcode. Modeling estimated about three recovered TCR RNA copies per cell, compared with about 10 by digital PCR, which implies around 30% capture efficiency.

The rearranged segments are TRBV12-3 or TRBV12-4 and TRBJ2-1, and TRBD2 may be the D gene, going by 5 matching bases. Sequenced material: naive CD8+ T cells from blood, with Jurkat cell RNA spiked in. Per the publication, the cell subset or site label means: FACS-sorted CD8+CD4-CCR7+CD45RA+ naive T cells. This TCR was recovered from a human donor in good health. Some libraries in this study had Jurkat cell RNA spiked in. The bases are TGTGCCAGCAGTCGCTCTAGCTCTGGTGAGCAGTTCTTC. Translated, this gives CASSRSSSGEQFF.